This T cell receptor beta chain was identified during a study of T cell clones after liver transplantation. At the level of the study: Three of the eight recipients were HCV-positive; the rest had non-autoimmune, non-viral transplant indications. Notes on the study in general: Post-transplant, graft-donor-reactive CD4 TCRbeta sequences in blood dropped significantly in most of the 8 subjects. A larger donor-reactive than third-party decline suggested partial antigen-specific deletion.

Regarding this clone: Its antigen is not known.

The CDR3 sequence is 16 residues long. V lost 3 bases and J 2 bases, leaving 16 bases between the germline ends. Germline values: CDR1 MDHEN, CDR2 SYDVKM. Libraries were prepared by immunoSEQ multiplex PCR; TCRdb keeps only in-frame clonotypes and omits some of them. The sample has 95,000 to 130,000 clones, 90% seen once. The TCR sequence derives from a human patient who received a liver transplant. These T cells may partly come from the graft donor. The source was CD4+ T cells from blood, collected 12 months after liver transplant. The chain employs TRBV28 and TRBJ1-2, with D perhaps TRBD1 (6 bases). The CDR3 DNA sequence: TGTGCCAGCAGTTTCAATTCCGGGACAAACAACTATGGCTACACCTTC. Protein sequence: CASSFNSGTNNYGYTF.